These T cell receptor beta chains were read from a single sample in a study of OX40 agonist ivuxolimab in advanced cancers. The repertoire was sequenced with immunoSEQ multiplex PCR; TCRdb's copy has only in-frame clones and lacks some. Found here are about 20,000 clones, 70% to 90% of them singletons; the top ten hold around 29%. The sequenced sample was CD4+ or CD8+ T cells sorted from blood, obtained in a trial of the OX40 agonist ivuxolimab. Source of these receptors: an adult with an advanced solid tumor such as melanoma, head and neck, liver or kidney cancer. Each CDR3 is given with its conserved first and last residue. The D gene is left open where the match is weak. The size field is filled for only some rows; it gives once, few, many or a size class.

v_call	d_call	j_call	clone_size	cdr3_nt	cdr3_aa
TRBV7-3	-	TRBJ2-1	-	TGTGCCAGCAGCTCAGGGGGGCGGGAGCGGGACAATGAGCAGTTCTTC	CASSSGGRERDNEQFF
TRBV7-8	-	TRBJ2-1	-	TGTGCCAGCAGCTTAGTCGGAGGGAGCTCCTACAATGAGCAGTTCTTC	CASSLVGGSSYNEQFF
TRBV7-2	-	TRBJ2-7	-	TGTGCCAACAGCTTAGTCCCCGGGAGCTACGAGCAGTACTTC	CANSLVPGSYEQYF
TRBV4-2	TRBD2	TRBJ2-7	-	TGTGCCAGCAGCCAAGAGGCTAGCGGCCCGGGTTACGAGCAGTACTTC	CASSQEASGPGYEQYF
TRBV4-2	TRBD2	TRBJ2-5	-	TGTGCCAGCAGCCCCATGGGACTAGCGGGAGTTAAAGAGACCCAGTACTTC	CASSPMGLAGVKETQYF
TRBV7-6	TRBD1	TRBJ2-7	-	TGTGCCAGCAGCGTAGAATCAGGGACAGGGCTGTCGTGGGGCTACGAGCAGTACTTC	CASSVESGTGLSWGYEQYF
TRBV25-1	-	TRBJ2-2	-	TGTGCCAGCAGTGATGGTGCGGGGGAGCTGTTTTTT	CASSDGAGELFF
TRBV28	TRBD2	TRBJ2-7	-	TGTGCCAGCACCTCCTGGACTAGCGGGAGGGCCGGGCTTTACGAGCAGTACTTC	CASTSWTSGRAGLYEQYF
TRBV13	-	TRBJ2-7	-	TGTGCCAGCAGCTTAGGGGACTACCCCACCGAGCAGTACTTC	CASSLGDYPTEQYF
TRBV11-2	-	TRBJ1-2	-	TGTGCCAGCAGCTTAGATTGGCAGGAATTACCTTATGGCTACACCTTC	CASSLDWQELPYGYTF
TRBV12-5	-	TRBJ2-7	-	TGTGCTAGTGGTTTGGTAACTAGCTGGTGGCCCTACGAGCAGTACTTC	CASGLVTSWWPYEQYF
TRBV7-4	TRBD2	TRBJ2-7	-	TGTGCCAGCAGACGGGGGGTGGTTGAGCAGTACTTC	CASRRGVVEQYF
TRBV28	-	TRBJ1-1	-	TGTGCCCATGGGATGAACACTGAAGCTTTCTTT	CAHGMNTEAFF
TRBV6-1	-	TRBJ2-1	-	TGTGCCAGCAGTGTCTACAGGGCAAGTTCCTACAATGAGCAGTTCTTC	CASSVYRASSYNEQFF
TRBV9	-	TRBJ2-5	once	TGTGCCAGCAGCGTTGGGGGGTGGCAGACCCAGTACTTC	CASSVGGWQTQYF
TRBV5-1	-	TRBJ1-1	-	TGCGCCAGCAGTCCCCGTTGGGGGATGAACACTGAAGCTTTCTTT	CASSPRWGMNTEAFF
TRBV18	TRBD1	TRBJ2-7	-	TGTGCCAGCTCACCCAGGACAGGGCAGACCTACGAGCAGTACTTC	CASSPRTGQTYEQYF
TRBV11-3	-	TRBJ2-2	-	TGTGCCAGCACCCGACCAGGGTACGAAACTTCCACCGGGGAGCTGTTTTTT	CASTRPGYETSTGELFF
TRBV4-1	-	TRBJ2-7	once	TGCGCCAGCAGCCAAGGGCCGGGACTTTCCTCCTCCTACGAGCAGTACTTC	CASSQGPGLSSSYEQYF
TRBV9	-	TRBJ1-1	-	TGTGCCAGCAGCGCCCCGACAGGAATCAACACTGAAGCTTTCTTT	CASSAPTGINTEAFF
TRBV11-3	-	TRBJ2-2	-	TGTGCCAGCAGCCTTAGGAACACGAACACCGGGGAGCTGTTTTTT	CASSLRNTNTGELFF
TRBV10-3	TRBD1	TRBJ2-3	-	TGTGCCATCAGTGAGAGGACAGGGGGTAGCACAGATACGCAGTATTTT	CAISERTGGSTDTQYF
TRBV30	-	TRBJ1-2	-	TGTGCCTGGGCCCGGGGTATTGGAGCTAACTATGGCTACACCTTC	CAWARGIGANYGYTF
TRBV6-1	TRBD2	TRBJ2-7	once	TGTGCCAGCAATTTGATTGGACTAGCTTTCTACGAGCAGTACTTC	CASNLIGLAFYEQYF
TRBV28	TRBD2	TRBJ2-7	-	TGTGCCAGCAGTTTACCCCGTGTTTTCGGGAGGAGCTCCTACGAGCAGTACTTC	CASSLPRVFGRSSYEQYF
TRBV19	-	TRBJ2-6	-	TGTGCCAGTAGTATAGTCAGTTTCTCTGGGGCCAACGTCCTGACTTTC	CASSIVSFSGANVLTF
TRBV4-1	-	TRBJ1-4	-	TGCGCCAGCAGCCAAGATCTTGACGGAAAACTGTTTTTT	CASSQDLDGKLFF
TRBV7-6	TRBD2	TRBJ2-3	once	TGTGCCAGCAGCCCCGTGGCGGGAGTCCTCAAGACAGATACGCAGTATTTT	CASSPVAGVLKTDTQYF
TRBV18	-	TRBJ1-2	-	TGTGCCAGCTCACCAGGACGGGCAGCCTATGGCTACACCTTC	CASSPGRAAYGYTF